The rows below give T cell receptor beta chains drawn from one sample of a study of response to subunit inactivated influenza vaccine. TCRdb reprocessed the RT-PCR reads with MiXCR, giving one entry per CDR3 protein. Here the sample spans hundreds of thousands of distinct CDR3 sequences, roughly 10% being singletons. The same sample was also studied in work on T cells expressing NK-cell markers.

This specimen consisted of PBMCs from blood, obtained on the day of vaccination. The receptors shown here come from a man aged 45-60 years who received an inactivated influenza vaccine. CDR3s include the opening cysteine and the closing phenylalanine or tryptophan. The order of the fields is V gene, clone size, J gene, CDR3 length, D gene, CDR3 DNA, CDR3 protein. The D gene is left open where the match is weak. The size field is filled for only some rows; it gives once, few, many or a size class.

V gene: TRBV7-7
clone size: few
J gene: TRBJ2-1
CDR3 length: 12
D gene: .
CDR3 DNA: TGTGCTATTCGGGGGGCCAACAATGAGCAGTTCTTC
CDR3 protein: CAIRGANNEQFF

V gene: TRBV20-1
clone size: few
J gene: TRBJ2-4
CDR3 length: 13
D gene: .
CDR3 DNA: TGCAGTGCTGGCAATCTAGCCAAAAACATTCAGTACTTC
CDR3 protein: CSAGNLAKNIQYF

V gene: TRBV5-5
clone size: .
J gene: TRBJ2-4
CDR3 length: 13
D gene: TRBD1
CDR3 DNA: TGTGCCAGCAGCTGGGGACAGGACAACATTCAGTACTTC
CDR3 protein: CASSWGQDNIQYF

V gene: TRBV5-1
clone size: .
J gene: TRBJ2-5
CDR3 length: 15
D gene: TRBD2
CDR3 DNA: TGCGCCAGCAGCTTTGCTTCTAGCGGACAAGAGACCCAGTACTTC
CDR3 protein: CASSFASSGQETQYF

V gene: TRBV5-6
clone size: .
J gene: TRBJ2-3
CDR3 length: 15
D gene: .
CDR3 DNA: TGTGCCAGCAGCTTAAGGTGGCCCTACACAGATACGCAGTATTTT
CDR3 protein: CASSLRWPYTDTQYF

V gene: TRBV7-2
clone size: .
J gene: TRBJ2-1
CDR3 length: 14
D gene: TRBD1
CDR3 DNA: TGTGCCAGCAGCTTAGCACCACAGGGGTATGAGCAGTTCTTC
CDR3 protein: CASSLAPQGYEQFF

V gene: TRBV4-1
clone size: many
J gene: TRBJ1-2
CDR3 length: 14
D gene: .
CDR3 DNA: TGCGCCAGCAGCCAAGAAGCCCAGAACTATGGCTACACCTTC
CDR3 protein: CASSQEAQNYGYTF

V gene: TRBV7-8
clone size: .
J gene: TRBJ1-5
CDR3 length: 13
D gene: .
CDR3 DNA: TGTGCCAGCAGCTTATTGGGTTATCAGCCCCAGCATTTT
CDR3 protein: CASSLLGYQPQHF

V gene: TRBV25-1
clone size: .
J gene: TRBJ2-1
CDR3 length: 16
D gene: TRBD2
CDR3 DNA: TGTGCCAGCAGCCCCCTTCTTGGGGGGGACTACAATGAGCAGTTCTTC
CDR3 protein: CASSPLLGGDYNEQFF

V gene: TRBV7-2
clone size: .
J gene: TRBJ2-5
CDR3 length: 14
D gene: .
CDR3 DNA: TGTGCCAGCAGCCATCAAACGGGTCAAGAGACCCAGTACTTC
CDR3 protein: CASSHQTGQETQYF

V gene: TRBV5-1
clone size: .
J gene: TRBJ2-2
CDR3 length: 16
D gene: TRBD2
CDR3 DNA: TGCGCCAGCAGCATCAGCGGGGGCGGGGACACCGGGGAGCTGTTTTTT
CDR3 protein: CASSISGGGDTGELFF

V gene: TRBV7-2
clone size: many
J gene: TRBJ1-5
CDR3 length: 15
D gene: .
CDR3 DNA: TGTGCCAGCAGACGCTTCGACAGCTACAATCAGCCCCAGCATTTT
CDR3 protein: CASRRFDSYNQPQHF

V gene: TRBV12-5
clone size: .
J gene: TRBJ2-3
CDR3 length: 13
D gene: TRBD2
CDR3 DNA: TGTGCTAGTGGCAGACTAGCGGGAGATACGCAGTATTTT
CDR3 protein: CASGRLAGDTQYF

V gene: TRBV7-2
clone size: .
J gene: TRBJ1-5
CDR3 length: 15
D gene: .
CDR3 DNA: TGTGCCAGCAGCTTAATGAGGGGTAGCAATCAGCCCCAGCATTTT
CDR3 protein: CASSLMRGSNQPQHF

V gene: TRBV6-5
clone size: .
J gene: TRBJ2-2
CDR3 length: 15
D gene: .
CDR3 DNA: TGTGCCAGCAGTTCCCCCGGACGAGGCACCGGGGAGCTGTTTTTT
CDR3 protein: CASSSPGRGTGELFF

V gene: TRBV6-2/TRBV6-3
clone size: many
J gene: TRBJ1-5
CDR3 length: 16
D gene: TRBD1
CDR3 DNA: TGTGCCAGCAGTCCGCAGGCGGGGACAGGCAATCAGCCCCAGCATTTT
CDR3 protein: CASSPQAGTGNQPQHF

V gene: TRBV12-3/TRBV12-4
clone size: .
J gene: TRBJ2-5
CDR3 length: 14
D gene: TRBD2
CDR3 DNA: TGTGCCGGATCGAGAAGCGGGAGGGTGGGGACCCAGTACTTC
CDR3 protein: CAGSRSGRVGTQYF

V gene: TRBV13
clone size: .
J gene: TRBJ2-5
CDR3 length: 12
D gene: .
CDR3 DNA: TGTGCCAGCAGCCCAGGGGAAGAGACCCAGTACTTC
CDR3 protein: CASSPGEETQYF

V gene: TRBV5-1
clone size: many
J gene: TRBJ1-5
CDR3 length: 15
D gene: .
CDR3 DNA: TGCGCCAGCAGCTTGTCAGGAGATAGCAATCAGCCCCAGCATTTT
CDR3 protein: CASSLSGDSNQPQHF

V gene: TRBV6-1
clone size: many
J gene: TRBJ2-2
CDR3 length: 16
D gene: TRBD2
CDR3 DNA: TGTGCCAGCAAGAACGGAGGACTAGCGGACACCGGGGAGCTGTTTTTT
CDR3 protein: CASKNGGLADTGELFF

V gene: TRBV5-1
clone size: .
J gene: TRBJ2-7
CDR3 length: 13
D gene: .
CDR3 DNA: TGCGCCAGCAGTGAGGGGGGGTACTACGAGCAGTACTTC
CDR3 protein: CASSEGGYYEQYF

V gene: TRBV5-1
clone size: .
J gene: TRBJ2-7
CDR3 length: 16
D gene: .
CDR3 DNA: TGCGCCAGCAGCCGCTCCCCGGGGGCACAAACCTACGAGCAGTACTTC
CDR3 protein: CASSRSPGAQTYEQYF

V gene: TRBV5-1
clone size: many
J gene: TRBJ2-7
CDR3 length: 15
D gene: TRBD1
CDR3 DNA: TGCGCCAGCAGAAATACCGGGACAGGGGGCAACGAGCAGTACTTC
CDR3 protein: CASRNTGTGGNEQYF

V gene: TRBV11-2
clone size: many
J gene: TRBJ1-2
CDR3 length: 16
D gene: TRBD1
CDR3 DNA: TGTGCCAGCAGCTCAGGGGGGCAGGGGAGTGGCTATGGCTACACCTTC
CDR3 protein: CASSSGGQGSGYGYTF

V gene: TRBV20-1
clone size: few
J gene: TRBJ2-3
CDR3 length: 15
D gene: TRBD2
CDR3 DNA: TGCAGTGCTAAGCGAGCGGGGAGGCCCACAGATACGCAGTATTTT
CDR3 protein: CSAKRAGRPTDTQYF

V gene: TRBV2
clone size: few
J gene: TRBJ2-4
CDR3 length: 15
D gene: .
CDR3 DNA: TGTGCCAGCAGTCGGACCTTAGGGGCCAAAAACATTCAGTACTTC
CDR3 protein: CASSRTLGAKNIQYF

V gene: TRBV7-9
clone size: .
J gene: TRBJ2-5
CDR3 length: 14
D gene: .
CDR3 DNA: TGTGCCAGCAGCCCCTGGGACAACCAAGAGACCCAGTACTTC
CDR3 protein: CASSPWDNQETQYF

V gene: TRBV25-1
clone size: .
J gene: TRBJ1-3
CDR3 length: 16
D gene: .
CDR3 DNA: TGTGCCAGCAGTGAAGGTTTAGGGGGCTCTGGAAACACCATATATTTT
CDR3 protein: CASSEGLGGSGNTIYF

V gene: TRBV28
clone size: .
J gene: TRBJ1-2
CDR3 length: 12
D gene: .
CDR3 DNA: TGTGCCAGCAGTTTTAAAGGGAATGGCTACACCTTC
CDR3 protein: CASSFKGNGYTF

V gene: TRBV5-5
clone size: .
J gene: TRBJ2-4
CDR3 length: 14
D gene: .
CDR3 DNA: TGTGCCAGCAGCTTGGACCCCGGCAAAAACATTCAGTACTTC
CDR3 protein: CASSLDPGKNIQYF

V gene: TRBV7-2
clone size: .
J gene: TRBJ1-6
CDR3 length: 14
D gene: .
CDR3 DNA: TGTGCCATCAGCTTGGAGCTGTATAATTCACCCCTCCACTTT
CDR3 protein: CAISLELYNSPLHF

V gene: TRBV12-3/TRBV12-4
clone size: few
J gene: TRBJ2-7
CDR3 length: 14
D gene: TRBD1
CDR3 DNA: TGTGCCAGCAGTGCCCGGACAGGGGTTTCCGAGCAGTACTTC
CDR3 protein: CASSARTGVSEQYF

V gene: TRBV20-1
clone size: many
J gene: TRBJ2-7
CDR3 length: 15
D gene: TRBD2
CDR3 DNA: TGCAGTGCTAGAGATGGAGCGGGGAACGTCTACGAGCAGTACTTC
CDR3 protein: CSARDGAGNVYEQYF

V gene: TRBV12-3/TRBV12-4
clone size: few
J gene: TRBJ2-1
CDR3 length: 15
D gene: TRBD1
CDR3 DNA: TGTGCCAGCAGTCCCGGACAGGGGCGATCCGATGAGCAGTTCTTC
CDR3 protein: CASSPGQGRSDEQFF

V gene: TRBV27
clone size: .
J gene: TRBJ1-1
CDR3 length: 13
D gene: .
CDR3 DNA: TGTGCCAGCAGTCTCAACTGGGTCACTGAAGCTTTCTTT
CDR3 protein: CASSLNWVTEAFF

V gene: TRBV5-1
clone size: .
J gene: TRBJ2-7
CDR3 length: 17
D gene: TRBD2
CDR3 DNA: TGCGCCAGCAGCCTCGGACTAGCGGGGTCCTTGTACAATGAGCAGTACTTC
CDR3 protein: CASSLGLAGSLYNEQYF

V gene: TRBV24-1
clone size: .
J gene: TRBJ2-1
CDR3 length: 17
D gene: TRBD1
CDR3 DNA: TGTGCCACCAGTGATTTTGGGACCGGGACAGCCGACAATGAGCAGTTCTTC
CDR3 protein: CATSDFGTGTADNEQFF

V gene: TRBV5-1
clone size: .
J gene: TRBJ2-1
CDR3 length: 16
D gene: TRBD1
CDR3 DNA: TGCGCCAGCAGCTTAGCCGGGACAGGCTTCTACAATGAGCAGTTCTTC
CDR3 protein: CASSLAGTGFYNEQFF

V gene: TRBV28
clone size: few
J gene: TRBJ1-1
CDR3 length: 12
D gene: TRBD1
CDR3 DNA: TGTGCCAGCAGTGCGAAGGGACAGGGGCCCTTCTTT
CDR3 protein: CASSAKGQGPFF

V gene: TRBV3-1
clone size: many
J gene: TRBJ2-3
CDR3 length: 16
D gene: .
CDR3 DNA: TGTGCCAGCAGCCAAGGACAGGTATCTAGCACAGATACGCAGTATTTT
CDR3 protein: CASSQGQVSSTDTQYF

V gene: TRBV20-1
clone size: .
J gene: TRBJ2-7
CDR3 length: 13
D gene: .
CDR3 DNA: TGCAGTGCTAGCGGGGGGCTACCCTACGAGCAGTACTTC
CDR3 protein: CSASGGLPYEQYF

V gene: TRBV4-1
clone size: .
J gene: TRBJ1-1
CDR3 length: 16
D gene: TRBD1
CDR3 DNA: TGCGCCAGCAGCCCTGGGACAGGGGCCCTGAACACTGAAGCTTTCTTT
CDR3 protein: CASSPGTGALNTEAFF

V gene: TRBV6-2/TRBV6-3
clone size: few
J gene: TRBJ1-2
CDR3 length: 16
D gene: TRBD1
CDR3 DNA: TGTGCCAGCAGTTCTTTCAGGGGGGCCTACAACTATGGCTACACCTTC
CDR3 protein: CASSSFRGAYNYGYTF

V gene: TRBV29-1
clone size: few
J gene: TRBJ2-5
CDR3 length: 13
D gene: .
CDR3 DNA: TGCAGCGTTGGATCAGGAGCTCAAGAGACCCAGTACTTC
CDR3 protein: CSVGSGAQETQYF

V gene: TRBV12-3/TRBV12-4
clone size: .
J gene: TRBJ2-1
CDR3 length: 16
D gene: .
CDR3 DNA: TGTGCCAGCAGAGTCGGGACACTAAGCTCCTACAATGAGCAGTTCTTC
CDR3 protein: CASRVGTLSSYNEQFF

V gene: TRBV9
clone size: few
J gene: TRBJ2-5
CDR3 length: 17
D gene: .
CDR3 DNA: TGTGCCAGCAGCGTAGCCCCCCTGGGGGGGGCGGGAGAGACCCAGTACTTC
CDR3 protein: CASSVAPLGGAGETQYF

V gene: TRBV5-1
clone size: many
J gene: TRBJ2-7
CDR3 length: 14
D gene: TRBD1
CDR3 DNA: TGCGCCAGCAGCTCGGGACAGCCTGCGGTCGAGCAGTACTTC
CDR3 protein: CASSSGQPAVEQYF

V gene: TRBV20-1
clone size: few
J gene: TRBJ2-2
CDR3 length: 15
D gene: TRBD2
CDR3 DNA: TGCAGTGCTAGAGTCGTAGCGGGGAACACCGGGGAGCTGTTTTTT
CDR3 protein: CSARVVAGNTGELFF

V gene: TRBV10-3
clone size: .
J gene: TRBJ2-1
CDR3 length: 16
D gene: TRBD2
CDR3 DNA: TGTGCCATCAGTGAGTCAGGGACTAGCGGGAGCTATGAGCAGTTCTTC
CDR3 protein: CAISESGTSGSYEQFF

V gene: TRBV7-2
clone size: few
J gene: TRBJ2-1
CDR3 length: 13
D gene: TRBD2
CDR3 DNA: TGTGCCAGCAGCCCCGGACTAGTCGAACAGCAGTTCTTC
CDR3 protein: CASSPGLVEQQFF

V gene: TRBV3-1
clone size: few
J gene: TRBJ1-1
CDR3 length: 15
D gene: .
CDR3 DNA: TGTGCCAGCAGCCAAGGTCCGGTATTGAACACTGAAGCTTTCTTT
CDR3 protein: CASSQGPVLNTEAFF

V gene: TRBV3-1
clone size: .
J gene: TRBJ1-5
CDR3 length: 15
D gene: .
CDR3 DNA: TGTGCCAGCAGCCAAGGGATCTATAGCAATCAGCCCCAGCATTTT
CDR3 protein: CASSQGIYSNQPQHF

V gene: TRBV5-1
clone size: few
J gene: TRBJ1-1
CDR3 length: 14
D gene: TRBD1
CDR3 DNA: TGCGCCAGCCGACAGGGATCAAGGGACACTGAAGCTTTCTTT
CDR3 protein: CASRQGSRDTEAFF

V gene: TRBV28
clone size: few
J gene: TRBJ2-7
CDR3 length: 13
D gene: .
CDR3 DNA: TGTGCCAGCACCGACGCCTTGGGGTACGAGCAGTACTTC
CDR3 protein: CASTDALGYEQYF

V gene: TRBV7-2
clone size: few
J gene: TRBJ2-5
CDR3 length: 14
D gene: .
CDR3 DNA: TGTGCCAGCAGCTTAACGGCAGGGCAAGAGACCCAGTACTTC
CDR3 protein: CASSLTAGQETQYF

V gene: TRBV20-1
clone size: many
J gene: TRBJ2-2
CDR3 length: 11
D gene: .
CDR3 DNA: TGCAGTGGGGATGGGGGCGGGGAGCTGTTTTTT
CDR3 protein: CSGDGGGELFF

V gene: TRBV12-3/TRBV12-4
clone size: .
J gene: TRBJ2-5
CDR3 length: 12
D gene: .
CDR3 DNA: TGTGCCAGCAGTTGTAACCGAGAGACCCAGTACTTC
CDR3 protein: CASSCNRETQYF